What follows describes a single T cell receptor (beta chain). The antigen remains unidentified. This specimen comes from a study of T cells in Graves' hyperthyroidism and ophthalmopathy. The study, taken as a whole, reports: Most clonotypes expanded in thyroid above 0.001 were likewise present in blood.

RNA transcripts provided the source from which TCR beta CDR3 regions were amplified. Using the HTBI primer set, a first-round RT-PCR was run on the TCR CDR3. Using its own MiXCR run on the multiplex PCR reads, TCRdb lists one record per CDR3 protein. This sample has 600,000 to 900,000 distinct CDR3 sequences, with 16% found just once. Each 10 ml fresh peripheral blood draw supplied the PBMCs. CDR1 and CDR2 from the germline V gene are SGHDT and YYEEEE. The germline V and J ends were trimmed by 0 bases and 8 bases, with 12 bases remaining between them. The length of the CDR3 is 13 residues. Sequencing was done on a sample of blood. The chain combines TRBV5-6 with TRBJ2-7; D is unresolved. This TCR derives from a man aged 18 to 29 with Graves' hyperthyroidism. DNA for the CDR3: TGTGCCAGCAGCTTGGATAACCCCACGCAGCAGTACTTC. Translating gives CASSLDNPTQQYF. Full variable domain (rest looked up from reference TRBV5-6 and TRBJ2-7): DAGVTQSPTHLIKTRGQQVTLRCSPKSGHDTVSWYQQALGQGPQFIFQYYEEEERQRGNFPDRFSGHQFPNYSSELNVNALLLGDSALYLCASSLDNPTQQYFGPGTRLTVT.